Sequencing of this T cell receptor beta chain was carried out in a study of neurological immune-mediated disorders. Documented time point: longitudinal time-point 3. In its sample, this clonotype was seen many times. TCRdb independently ran MiXCR on the 5' RACE reads; one entry per CDR3 protein. Among roughly 100,000 distinct CDR3 sequences listed, 10% to 13% were seen once. In germline, CDR1 is SGHTS, CDR2 YDEGEE. Between the trimmed V and J ends, which lost 0 bases and 8 bases, there was a span of 9 bases. The CDR3 consists of 14 residues. Source material: PBMCs. The V call is TRBV5-8, the J call TRBJ1-6; a possible D gene is TRBD1 (6 bases). The receptor was isolated from a female donor with HTLV-1-associated myelopathy (HAM/TSP). The CDR3 protein is CASSLGRGHSPLHF. The DNA for the CDR3 is TGTGCCAGCAGCTTGGGCAGGGGACATTCACCCCTCCACTTT.